The 15 T cell receptor beta chains listed next were all sequenced from one sample in a study of cytomegalovirus exposure and HLA in healthy donors. The study ran its PCR with 60 Vbeta and 13 Jbeta primers. Method: immunoSEQ multiplex PCR; TCRdb's copy keeps in-frame clones and lacks some. The table includes about 83,000 clones, approximately 75% detected once. Sequencing was done on a sample of PBMCs. The source is a man aged 60 to 69 in good health and CMV-seronegative.

The rearrangement joins TRBV5-1 to TRBJ2-5; the match to TRBD1 covers 8 bases. Trimming removed 4 bases from V and 7 bases from J; junction bases left unmatched: 3. The germline V gene encodes CDR1 SGHRS and CDR2 YFSETQ. This CDR3 contains 12 residues. The CDR3 reads CASSRDRGTQYF. The CDR3 region has the DNA TGCGCCAGCAGCAGAGACAGGGGGACCCAGTACTTC.

The chain carries TRBV7-8 and TRBJ1-5; D unresolved. Between the trimmed V and J ends, which lost 1 base and 7 bases, there was a span of 14 bases. The CDR3 contains 15 residues. The germline gives CDR1 SGHVS, CDR2 FQNEAQ. The CDR3 bases are TGTGCCAGCAGCTTAGGAGGAGGTGGAAGGCAGCCCCAGCATTTT. As protein: CASSLGGGGRQPQHF.

The V and J genes are TRBV7-5 and TRBJ1-6; no check of the table's D call, TRBD1, against the DNA was made. TRBV7-5 is listed as a pseudogene. CDR3 length equals 17 residues. CDR3: CARSFLLQGAYNSPLHF. The CDR3 nucleotides are TGTGCCAGAAGCTTCCTTCTTCAGGGGGCCTATAATTCACCCCTCCACTTT.

The gene calls are TRBV30 and TRBJ1-2; D possibly corresponds to TRBD1 (6 bases). Trimming stripped 5 bases from V and 4 bases from J, with 14 bases between. The germline CDR1 and CDR2 sequences are GTSNPN and SVGIG (reference sequence). The CDR3 extends over 13 amino acids. The CDR3 reads CAWGQIEGYGYTF. Here the CDR3 DNA reads TGTGCCTGGGGACAGATCGAGGGCTATGGCTACACCTTC.

V gene TRBV10-1 combines with J gene TRBJ2-1, with 12 bases matching TRBD1. Unmatched junction bases numbered 8, after V lost 8 bases and J lost 6 bases. The germline gives CDR1 WNHNN, CDR2 SYGVQD (reference sequence). CDR3 length: 15 residues. CDR3 DNA sequence: TGCGCCAGCTCGAGAGGGGACAGGGGGCGCAATGAGCAGTTCTTC. Its translation: CASSRGDRGRNEQFF.

This chain joins TRBV10-1 and TRBJ1-2, with 12 bases matching TRBD1. V was clipped by 9 bases and J by 4 bases; unmatched bases: 9. Germline V CDR1 and CDR2: WNHNN, SYGVQD (reference sequence). The CDR3 covers 15 residues. DNA of the CDR3: TGCGCCAGTCCGGGACAGGGGGCCCGGGGCTATGGCTACACCTTC. It specifies CASPGQGARGYGYTF.

The chain joins TRBV5-6 to TRBJ1-5; 7 nucleotides align to TRBD1. CDR3 length: 15 residues. The trim removed 2 bases at V and 6 bases at J, leaving 8 bases unmatched. Germline V gene data show CDR1 as SGHDT and CDR2 as YYEEEE. The CDR3 DNA reads TGTGCCAGCAGCTTCCATGGACAGGCGGGTCAGCCCCAGCATTTT. Its protein product is CASSFHGQAGQPQHF.

V usage is TRBV28 and J usage is TRBJ2-7, with TRBD1 matching 8 bases. The CDR3 sequence is 14 residues long. The V segment lost 6 bases and the J segment 6 bases; nucleotides outside the gene matches: 10. Per germline, CDR1 MDHEN and CDR2 SYDVKM. The CDR3 coding sequence is TGTGCCAGCAGCCACGACAGGGGTTTTCGCGAGCAGTACTTC. Its protein product is CASSHDRGFREQYF. The full variable domain, rest sourced from reference TRBV28 and TRBJ2-7, is DVKVTQSSRYLVKRTGEKVFLECVQDMDHENMFWYRQDPGLGLRLIYFSYDVKMKEKGDIPEGYSVSREKKERFSLILESASTNQTSMYLCASSHDRGFREQYFGPGTRLTVT.

The chain employs TRBV25-1 and TRBJ2-2; 9 bases are a match to TRBD1. CDR1 and CDR2 from the germline V gene are MGHDK and SYGVNS. The CDR3 runs 17 residues. The ends lost 2 bases at V and 0 bases at J; junction bases unmatched: 4. The CDR3: CASSEPGQGPNTGELFF. As DNA, the CDR3 is TGTGCCAGCAGTGAACCGGGACAGGGTCCGAACACCGGGGAGCTGTTTTTT.

This chain uses TRBV11-3 with TRBJ2-7; no reliable D call. CDR3 length: 14 residues. CDR1 and CDR2 (germline): SGHNT, YENEEA. V was shortened by 2 bases and J by 1 base, with 9 bases between the two germline ends. DNA of the CDR3: TGTGCCAGCAGCTTATTTGGGCAATCCTACGAGCAGTACTTC. This translates into CASSLFGQSYEQYF.

This clone was counted once. V is TRBV5-6 and J is TRBJ1-2; the D gene is possibly TRBD1 (6 bases). V gave up 3 bases and J gave up 4 bases, with 16 bases separating them. The germline V gene encodes CDR1 SGHDT and CDR2 YYEEEE. The CDR3 loop spans 15 amino acids. The CDR3 nucleotides read TGTGCCAGCAGCTCTACAGGGTGGGAGGGCTATGGCTACACCTTC. Protein product: CASSSTGWEGYGYTF.

This clone was observed at least ten times. The CDR3 DNA follows: TGTGCCAGCAGTGAGTCCGGGACTAGCGGGGAGCAGTACTTC. Its translation: CASSESGTSGEQYF. The V gene is TRBV6-4, the J gene TRBJ2-7, with TRBD2 matching over 12 bases. The CDR3 is 14 amino acids. V gave up 3 bases and J gave up 7 bases; unmatched junction bases: 4. The germline gives CDR1 MRHNA, CDR2 SNTAGT.

The chain joins TRBV12-5 to TRBJ2-7, with 9 nucleotides matching TRBD1. Germline V CDR1 and CDR2: LGHNT, FRNRAP. Unmatched junction bases numbered 13, after V lost 1 base and J lost 12 bases. The CDR3 loop spans 15 amino acids. The CDR3 loop reads CASGLEIGQGSPGYF. The CDR3 DNA follows: TGTGCTAGTGGTTTGGAAATCGGACAGGGGTCCCCGGGGTACTTC.

The chain carries TRBV2 and TRBJ1-2; maybe TRBD1 (5 bases). Germline lookup yields CDR1 SNHLY and CDR2 FYNNEI. With 3 bases removed from V and 4 bases from J, the gap between germline ends came to 21 bases. CDR3 length: 17 amino acids. CDR3 region: CASSDFFVETVSYGYTF. CDR3 in DNA: TGTGCCAGCAGTGATTTCTTTGTAGAGACAGTGAGCTATGGCTACACCTTC.

V and J are TRBV30 and TRBJ1-2, with TRBD1 identical over 8 bases. This CDR3 spans 16 amino acids. Germline CDR1 and CDR2: GTSNPN and SVGIG (reference sequence). V shed 2 bases and J 5 bases; nucleotides not matched to a gene: 13. The CDR3 region is CAWSPLSTQGVYGYTF. DNA of the CDR3: TGTGCCTGGAGTCCTCTCTCGACACAGGGGGTTTATGGCTACACCTTC. Variable domain in full (rest from reference TRBV30 and TRBJ1-2): SQTIHQWPATLVQPVGSPLSLECTVEGTSNPNLYWYRQAAGRGLQLLFYSVGIGQISSEVPQNLSASRPQDRQFILSSKKLLLSDSGFYLCAWSPLSTQGVYGYTFGSGTRLTVV.